Listed below are T cell receptor beta chains from one sample, sequenced in a study of radiation and T cells in renal cell carcinoma. Using immunoSEQ multiplex PCR, the repertoire was profiled, and TCRdb retains in-frame clones only, with some absent. The sample has 25,000 to 30,000 clones; approximately 81% are singletons. This specimen was blood, taken from a patient whose treatment included radiotherapy and nephrectomy. These receptors all come from a man aged 60-69 years with renal cell carcinoma. Each CDR3 is given with its conserved first and last residue. The order of the fields is clone size, D gene, V gene, J gene, CDR3 DNA, CDR3 protein. A D gene is named only where the DNA matches it firmly. Only some rows state a clone size, as once, few, many or a class for expanded clones.

-,-,TRBV5-1,TRBJ1-4,TGCGCCAGCAGCCCTTCGCGGTATGAAAAACTGTTTTTT,CASSPSRYEKLFF
-,TRBD1,TRBV7-9,TRBJ1-4,TGTGCCAGCAGCTCGGGACAGGGACGATCAACTAATGAAAAACTGTTTTTT,CASSSGQGRSTNEKLFF
-,-,TRBV30,TRBJ1-6,TGTGCCTGGAGCCTGACAGCCTCTTCACCCCTCCACTTT,CAWSLTASSPLHF
-,-,TRBV29-1,TRBJ2-2,TGCAGCGTTGGGGGCGGTCGGGGCACCGGGGAGCTGTTTTTT,CSVGGGRGTGELFF
once,-,TRBV5-8,TRBJ1-2,TGTGCCAGTTTGGAAAGGACGGACTTCACGCGCTACACCTTC,CASLERTDFTRYTF
-,TRBD2,TRBV18,TRBJ2-2,TGTGCCAGCTCACCGATGGCTAGCGGGAACACCGGGGAGCTGTTTTTT,CASSPMASGNTGELFF
-,-,TRBV5-1,TRBJ1-1,TGCGCCAGCTGGGACCGCGAGACCGGGAGTCGGACTGAAGCTTTCTTT,CASWDRETGSRTEAFF
-,-,TRBV7-2,TRBJ1-4,TGTGCCAGCAGCGGCCCGGGTGAAAAACTGTTTTTT,CASSGPGEKLFF
few,-,TRBV30,TRBJ1-1,TGTGCCTGGAGCGAGACAGAAAACACTGAAGCTTTCTTT,CAWSETENTEAFF
-,-,TRBV11-2,TRBJ2-3,TGTGCCAGCAGCTTATGGCCCAGGGGCACAGATACGCAGTATTTT,CASSLWPRGTDTQYF
-,-,TRBV5-1,TRBJ2-1,TGCGCCAGCAGGCCATCTGCGATCAACGCACTGCGGGGTCCCTACAATGAGCAGTTCTTC,CASRPSAINALRGPYNEQFF
-,-,TRBV5-4,TRBJ1-3,TGTGCCAGCAGCGCCCGACAGTCCCCGGGCCCCTCTGGAAACACCATATATTTT,CASSARQSPGPSGNTIYF
-,TRBD1,TRBV10-3,TRBJ2-4,TGTGCCATCAGCACGGGACAGGGGGCGGGAAACATTCAGTACTTC,CAISTGQGAGNIQYF
-,-,TRBV5-6,TRBJ2-7,TGTGCCAGCAGCTATGTCGGTACGGACGAGCAGTACTTC,CASSYVGTDEQYF
-,-,TRBV12-5,TRBJ2-7,TGTGCTAGTGGTTTGGTAGGGTCAGACCGAAGTAAGGGCGAGCAGTACTTC,CASGLVGSDRSKGEQYF
-,TRBD1,TRBV5-1,TRBJ2-1,TGCGCCAGCAGCTTGGGGGACAGGGTATCCATCAATGAGCAGTTCTTC,CASSLGDRVSINEQFF
-,-,TRBV7-6,TRBJ1-4,TGTGCCAGCAGCTTTGGGGCCAGCGGCACTAATGAAAAACTGTTTTTT,CASSFGASGTNEKLFF
-,TRBD1,TRBV6-5,TRBJ2-1,TGTGCCAGCTGGACAGGGTCCAATGAGCAGTTCTTC,CASWTGSNEQFF
-,TRBD2,TRBV6-1,TRBJ2-7,TGTGCCAGCAGTGAAGAGGCTGTGGGACTAGCCTCCTACGAGCAGTACTTC,CASSEEAVGLASYEQYF
-,-,TRBV27,TRBJ2-7,TGTGCCAGCAGTTTGGGGTGGATGTACGAGCAGTACTTC,CASSLGWMYEQYF
-,-,TRBV5-1,TRBJ2-7,TGCGCCAGCAGCTTCAGGGGGGCCGACTACGAGCAGTACTTC,CASSFRGADYEQYF
-,-,TRBV6-5,TRBJ2-7,TGTGCCAGCAGTTACTCGAAATGGAAGAACCCGTACGAGCAGTACTTC,CASSYSKWKNPYEQYF
few,TRBD1,TRBV19,TRBJ2-7,TGTGCCAGTAGATTAGTGGGACAGGGGACCTACGAGCAGTACTTC,CASRLVGQGTYEQYF
-,-,TRBV4-1,TRBJ2-1,TGCGCCAGCAGCCCATCGGAGAATGAGCAGTTCTTC,CASSPSENEQFF
-,TRBD2,TRBV9,TRBJ2-1,TGTGCCAGCAGCGTAGGCGGGAGGGCCTGGAATGAGCAGTTCTTC,CASSVGGRAWNEQFF